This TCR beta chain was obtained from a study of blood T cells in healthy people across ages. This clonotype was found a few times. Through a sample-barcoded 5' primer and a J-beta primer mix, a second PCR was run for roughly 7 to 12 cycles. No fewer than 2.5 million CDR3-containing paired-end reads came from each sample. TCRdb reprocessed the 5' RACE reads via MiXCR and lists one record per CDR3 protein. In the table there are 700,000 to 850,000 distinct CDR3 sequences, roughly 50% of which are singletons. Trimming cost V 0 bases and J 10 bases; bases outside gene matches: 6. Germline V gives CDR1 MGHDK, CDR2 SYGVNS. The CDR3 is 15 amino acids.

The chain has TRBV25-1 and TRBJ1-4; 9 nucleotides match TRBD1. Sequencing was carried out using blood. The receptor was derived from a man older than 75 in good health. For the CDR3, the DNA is TGTGCCAGCAGTGAATACAGGACAGGGGCAGGAAAACTGTTTTTT. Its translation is CASSEYRTGAGKLFF.